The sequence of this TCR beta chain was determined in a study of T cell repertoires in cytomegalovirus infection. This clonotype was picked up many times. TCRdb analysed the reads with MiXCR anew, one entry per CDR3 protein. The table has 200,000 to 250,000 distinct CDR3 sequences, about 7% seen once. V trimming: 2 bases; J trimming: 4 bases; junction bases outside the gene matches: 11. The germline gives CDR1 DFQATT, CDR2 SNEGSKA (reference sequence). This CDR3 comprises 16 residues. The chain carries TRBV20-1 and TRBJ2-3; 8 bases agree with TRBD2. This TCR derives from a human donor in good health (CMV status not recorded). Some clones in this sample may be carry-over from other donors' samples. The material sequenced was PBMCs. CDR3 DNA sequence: TGCAGTGCTAGACTGGTAAAAGCGGGGGCTTCAGATACGCAGTATTTT. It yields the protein CSARLVKAGASDTQYF.